This T cell receptor beta chain was found in a study of blood T cell repertoires in COVID-19. The wider study: Whether acute or convalescent, the COVID-19 samples came from the United States, Italy and Spain. Nucleic acid was either cDNA or gDNA, and it came from T cells, B-cell-depleted T cells, or PBMCs.

The repertoire was sequenced with immunoSEQ multiplex PCR; TCRdb's copy has only in-frame clones and lacks some. The sample carries over 350,000 clones, 86% recorded once. The sample was peripheral blood. The receptor comes from a woman aged 25 to 39 with active or convalescent COVID-19.

The CDR3 spells CSVVRQEDGQGEQYGETQYF. The CDR3 DNA sequence: TGCAGCGTTGTTCGACAAGAGGATGGACAGGGCGAGCAGTATGGAGAGACCCAGTACTTC. V gene TRBV29-1 combines with J gene TRBJ2-5; 8 bases line up with TRBD1. The germline V gene has CDR1 SQVTM and CDR2 ANQGSEA. The J segment lost 4 bases and the V segment lost 4 bases, leaving 26 bases of the junction unmatched. CDR3 size: 20 residues.